The 2 T cell receptor beta chains in this list originate from one sample, sequenced in a study of graft-versus-host responses after intestinal transplantation. Clones were read by immunoSEQ multiplex PCR, and TCRdb kept only the in-frame ones, dropping some. Of fewer than 80,000 clones listed, 90% are singletons. The antigens these receptors bind are not known. The sample consisted of unstimulated CD8+ T cells sorted from spleen or lymph node cells, taken before transplant. The receptors here all came from a human donor who was the organ donor for an intestinal transplant.

This clone was recorded only once. The chain uses TRBV28 and TRBJ2-4, with D perhaps matching TRBD2 (7 bases). Germline CDR1 is MDHEN and CDR2 is SYDVKM. Trimming cost V 2 bases and J 8 bases, with 10 bases left between them. The CDR3 sequence is 13 residues long. The CDR3 nucleotides are TGTGCCAGCAGTTTAGGGGGGGGCGACATTCAGTACTTC. It codes for CASSLGGGDIQYF.

The chain uses TRBV28 and TRBJ2-7, with 7 bases aligning to TRBD2. With 7 bases clipped from V and 5 bases from J, the junction kept 5 bases outside the gene matches. CDR1 is MDHEN and CDR2 is SYDVKM in the germline V gene. This CDR3 contains 12 residues. The CDR3: CASTASGHEQYF. CDR3 DNA: TGTGCCAGCACCGCTAGCGGTCACGAGCAGTACTTC.